The present TCR beta chain was sequenced within a study of CD8 T cells in ankylosing spondylitis. Broader study findings: It appeared that ankylosing spondylitis blood was characterized by a TCR beta motif of about 8 highly homologous variants. As reported, disease-linked clones showed significant enrichment in matched ankylosing spondylitis synovial fluid.

Quantitative molecular-barcoded 5'-RACE generated the TCR beta libraries. In TCRdb, the 5' RACE reads were re-called with MiXCR into one record per CDR3 protein. The data show 670,000 or so distinct CDR3 sequences, roughly 19% seen once. For this clonotype: Its cognate antigen is unknown.

Sequenced sample: blood, either unsorted or a sorted T cell fraction (not recorded which). This TCR derives from a male donor with ankylosing spondylitis.

The CDR3 nucleotides are TGTGCCAGCAGCGCAGGAACCGCTTATGGCTACACCTTC. Its protein product is CASSAGTAYGYTF. The chain recombines TRBV13 with TRBJ1-2; D ambiguous. V lost 5 bases, J lost 5 bases, and 12 bases lay in between. Germline CDR1 and CDR2: PRHDT and FYEKMQ (reference sequence). The CDR3 length is 13 residues.